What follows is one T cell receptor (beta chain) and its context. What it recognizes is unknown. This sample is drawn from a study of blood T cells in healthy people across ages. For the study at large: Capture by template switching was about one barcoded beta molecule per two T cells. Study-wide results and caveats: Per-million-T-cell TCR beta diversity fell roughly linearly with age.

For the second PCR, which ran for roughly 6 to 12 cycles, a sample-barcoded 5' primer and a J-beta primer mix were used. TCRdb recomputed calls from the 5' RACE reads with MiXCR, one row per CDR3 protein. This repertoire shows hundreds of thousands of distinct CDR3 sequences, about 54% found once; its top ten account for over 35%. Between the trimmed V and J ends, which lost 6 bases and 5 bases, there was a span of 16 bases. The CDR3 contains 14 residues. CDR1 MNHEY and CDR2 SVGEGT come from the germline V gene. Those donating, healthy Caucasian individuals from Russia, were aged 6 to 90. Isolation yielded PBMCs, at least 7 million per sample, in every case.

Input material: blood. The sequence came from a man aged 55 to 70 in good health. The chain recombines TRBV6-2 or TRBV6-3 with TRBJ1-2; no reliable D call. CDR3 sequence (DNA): TGTGCCAGCAGAAAGACCAGTACCGATTATGGCTACACCTTC. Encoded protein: CASRKTSTDYGYTF.